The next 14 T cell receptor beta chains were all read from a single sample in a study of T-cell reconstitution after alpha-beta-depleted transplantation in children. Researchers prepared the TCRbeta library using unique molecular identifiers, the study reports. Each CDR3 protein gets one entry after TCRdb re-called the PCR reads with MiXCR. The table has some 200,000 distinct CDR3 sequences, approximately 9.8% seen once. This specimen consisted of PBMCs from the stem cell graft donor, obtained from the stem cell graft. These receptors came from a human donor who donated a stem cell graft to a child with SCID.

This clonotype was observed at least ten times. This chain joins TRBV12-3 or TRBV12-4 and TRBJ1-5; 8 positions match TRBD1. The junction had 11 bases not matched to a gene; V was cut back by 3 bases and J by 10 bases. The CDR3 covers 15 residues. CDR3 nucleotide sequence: TGTGCCAGCAGTTTCGGGCAACAGGGGACAGGCCCCCAGCATTTT. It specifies CASSFGQQGTGPQHF.

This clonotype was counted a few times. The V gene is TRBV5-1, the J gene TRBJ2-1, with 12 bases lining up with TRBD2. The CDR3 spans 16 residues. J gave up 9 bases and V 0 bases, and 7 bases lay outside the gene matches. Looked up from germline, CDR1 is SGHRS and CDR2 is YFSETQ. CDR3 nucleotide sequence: TGCGCCAGCAGCTTGGGCTCTAGCGGGGGGGCCCCTGAGCAGTTCTTC. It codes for CASSLGSSGGAPEQFF.

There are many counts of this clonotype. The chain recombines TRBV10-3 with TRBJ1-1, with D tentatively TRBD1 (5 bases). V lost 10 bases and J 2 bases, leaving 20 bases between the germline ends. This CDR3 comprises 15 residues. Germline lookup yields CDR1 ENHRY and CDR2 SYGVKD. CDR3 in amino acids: CASSQGPPQNTEAFF. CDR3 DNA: TGTGCCAGCTCCCAGGGACCTCCCCAAAACACTGAAGCTTTCTTT.

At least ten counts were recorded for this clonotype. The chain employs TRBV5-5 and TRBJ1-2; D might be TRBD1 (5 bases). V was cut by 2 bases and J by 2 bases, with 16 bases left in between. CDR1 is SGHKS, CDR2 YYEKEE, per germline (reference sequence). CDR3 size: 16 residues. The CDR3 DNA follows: TGTGCCAGCAGCTTAAGGAGGGACGGTACCAACTATGGCTACACCTTC. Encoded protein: CASSLRRDGTNYGYTF.

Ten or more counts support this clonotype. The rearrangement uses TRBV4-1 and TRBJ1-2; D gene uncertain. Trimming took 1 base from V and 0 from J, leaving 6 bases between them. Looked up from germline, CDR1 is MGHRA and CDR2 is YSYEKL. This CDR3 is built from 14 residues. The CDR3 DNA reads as TGCGCCAGCAGCCAAGGGGGATCTAACTATGGCTACACCTTC. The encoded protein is CASSQGGSNYGYTF.

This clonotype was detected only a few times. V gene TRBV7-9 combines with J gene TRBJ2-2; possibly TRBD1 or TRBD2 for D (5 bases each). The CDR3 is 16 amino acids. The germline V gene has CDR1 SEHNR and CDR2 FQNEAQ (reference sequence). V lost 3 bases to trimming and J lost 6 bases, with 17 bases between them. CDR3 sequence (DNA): TGTGCCAGCAGCTTTTCCGGGACGGTTCATCCCGGGGAGCTGTTTTTT. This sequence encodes CASSFSGTVHPGELFF.

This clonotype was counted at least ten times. In DNA form, the CDR3 reads TGCGCCAGCAGCTTGATGGGGCATGGGGCCAACGTCCTGACTTTC. It encodes CASSLMGHGANVLTF. The chain couples TRBV5-1 to TRBJ2-6, with D possibly TRBD1 on 5 matching bases. Germline CDR1 is SGHRS and CDR2 is YFSETQ. The CDR3 has 15 residues. Trimming left V 1 base short and J 3 bases short, with 8 bases between. Supplemented by reference TRBV5-1 and TRBJ2-6, the full variable domain reads KAGVTQTPRYLIKTRGQQVTLSCSPISGHRSVSWYQQTPGQGLQFLFEYFSETQRNKGNFPGRFSGRQFSNSRSEMNVSTLELGDSALYLCASSLMGHGANVLTFGAGSRLTVL.

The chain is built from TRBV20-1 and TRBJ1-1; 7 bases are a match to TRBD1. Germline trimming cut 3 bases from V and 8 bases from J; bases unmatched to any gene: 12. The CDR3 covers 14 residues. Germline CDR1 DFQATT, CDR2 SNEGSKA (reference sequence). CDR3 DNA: TGCAGTGCTAGGGACCTAAGGGGGCTCGTCGAAGCTTTCTTT. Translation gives CSARDLRGLVEAFF.

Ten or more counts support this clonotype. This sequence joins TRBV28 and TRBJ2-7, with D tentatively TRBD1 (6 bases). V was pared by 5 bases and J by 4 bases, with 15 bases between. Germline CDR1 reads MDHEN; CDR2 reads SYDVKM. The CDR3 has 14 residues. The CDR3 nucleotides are TGTGCCAGCAGTCCGCCCAGGGACAATTACGAGCAGTACTTC. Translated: CASSPPRDNYEQYF.

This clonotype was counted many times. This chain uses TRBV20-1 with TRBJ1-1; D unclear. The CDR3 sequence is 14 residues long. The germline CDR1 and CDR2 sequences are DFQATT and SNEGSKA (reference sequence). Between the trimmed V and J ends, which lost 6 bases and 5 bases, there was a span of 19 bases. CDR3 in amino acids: CSATGSQDLTEAFF. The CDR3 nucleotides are TGCAGTGCAACGGGGTCCCAGGATCTGACTGAAGCTTTCTTT.

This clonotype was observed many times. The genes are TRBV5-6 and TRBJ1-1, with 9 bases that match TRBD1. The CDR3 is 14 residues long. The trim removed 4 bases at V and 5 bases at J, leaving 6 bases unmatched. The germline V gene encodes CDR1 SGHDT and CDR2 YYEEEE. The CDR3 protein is CASSPDRGKTEAFF. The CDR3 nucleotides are TGTGCCAGCAGCCCTGACAGGGGGAAAACTGAAGCTTTCTTT.

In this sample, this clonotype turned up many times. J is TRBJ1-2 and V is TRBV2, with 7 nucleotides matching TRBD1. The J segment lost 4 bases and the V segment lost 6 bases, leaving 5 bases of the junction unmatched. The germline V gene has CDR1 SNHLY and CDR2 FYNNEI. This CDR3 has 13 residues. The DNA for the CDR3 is TGTGCCAGCAGGCTGGGACAGAGCTATGGCTACACCTTC. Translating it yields CASRLGQSYGYTF.

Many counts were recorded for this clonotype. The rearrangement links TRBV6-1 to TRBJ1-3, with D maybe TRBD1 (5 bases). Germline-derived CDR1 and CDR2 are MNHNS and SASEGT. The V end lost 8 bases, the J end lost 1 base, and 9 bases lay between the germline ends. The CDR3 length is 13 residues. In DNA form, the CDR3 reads TGTGCCAGCTCCAGGGATTCTGGAAACACCATATATTTT. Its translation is CASSRDSGNTIYF.

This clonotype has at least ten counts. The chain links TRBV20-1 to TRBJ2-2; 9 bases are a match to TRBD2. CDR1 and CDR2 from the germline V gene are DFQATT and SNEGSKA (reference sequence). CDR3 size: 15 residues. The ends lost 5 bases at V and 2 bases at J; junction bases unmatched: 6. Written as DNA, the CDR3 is TGCAGTGCTCCAAAAGCGGGGGGAAACACCGGGGAGCTGTTTTTT. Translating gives CSAPKAGGNTGELFF.